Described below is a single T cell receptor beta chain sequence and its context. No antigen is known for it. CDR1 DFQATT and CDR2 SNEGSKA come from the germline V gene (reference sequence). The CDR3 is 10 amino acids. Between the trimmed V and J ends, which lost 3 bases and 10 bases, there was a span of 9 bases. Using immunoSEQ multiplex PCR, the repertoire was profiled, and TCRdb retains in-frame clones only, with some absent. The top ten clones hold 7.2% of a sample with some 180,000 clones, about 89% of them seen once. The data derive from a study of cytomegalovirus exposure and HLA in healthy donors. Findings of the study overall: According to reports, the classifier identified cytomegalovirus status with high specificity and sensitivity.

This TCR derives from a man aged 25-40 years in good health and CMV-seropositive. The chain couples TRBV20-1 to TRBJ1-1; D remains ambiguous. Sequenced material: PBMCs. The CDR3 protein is CSASRYGAFF. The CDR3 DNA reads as TGCAGTGCTAGTAGGTACGGAGCTTTCTTT.